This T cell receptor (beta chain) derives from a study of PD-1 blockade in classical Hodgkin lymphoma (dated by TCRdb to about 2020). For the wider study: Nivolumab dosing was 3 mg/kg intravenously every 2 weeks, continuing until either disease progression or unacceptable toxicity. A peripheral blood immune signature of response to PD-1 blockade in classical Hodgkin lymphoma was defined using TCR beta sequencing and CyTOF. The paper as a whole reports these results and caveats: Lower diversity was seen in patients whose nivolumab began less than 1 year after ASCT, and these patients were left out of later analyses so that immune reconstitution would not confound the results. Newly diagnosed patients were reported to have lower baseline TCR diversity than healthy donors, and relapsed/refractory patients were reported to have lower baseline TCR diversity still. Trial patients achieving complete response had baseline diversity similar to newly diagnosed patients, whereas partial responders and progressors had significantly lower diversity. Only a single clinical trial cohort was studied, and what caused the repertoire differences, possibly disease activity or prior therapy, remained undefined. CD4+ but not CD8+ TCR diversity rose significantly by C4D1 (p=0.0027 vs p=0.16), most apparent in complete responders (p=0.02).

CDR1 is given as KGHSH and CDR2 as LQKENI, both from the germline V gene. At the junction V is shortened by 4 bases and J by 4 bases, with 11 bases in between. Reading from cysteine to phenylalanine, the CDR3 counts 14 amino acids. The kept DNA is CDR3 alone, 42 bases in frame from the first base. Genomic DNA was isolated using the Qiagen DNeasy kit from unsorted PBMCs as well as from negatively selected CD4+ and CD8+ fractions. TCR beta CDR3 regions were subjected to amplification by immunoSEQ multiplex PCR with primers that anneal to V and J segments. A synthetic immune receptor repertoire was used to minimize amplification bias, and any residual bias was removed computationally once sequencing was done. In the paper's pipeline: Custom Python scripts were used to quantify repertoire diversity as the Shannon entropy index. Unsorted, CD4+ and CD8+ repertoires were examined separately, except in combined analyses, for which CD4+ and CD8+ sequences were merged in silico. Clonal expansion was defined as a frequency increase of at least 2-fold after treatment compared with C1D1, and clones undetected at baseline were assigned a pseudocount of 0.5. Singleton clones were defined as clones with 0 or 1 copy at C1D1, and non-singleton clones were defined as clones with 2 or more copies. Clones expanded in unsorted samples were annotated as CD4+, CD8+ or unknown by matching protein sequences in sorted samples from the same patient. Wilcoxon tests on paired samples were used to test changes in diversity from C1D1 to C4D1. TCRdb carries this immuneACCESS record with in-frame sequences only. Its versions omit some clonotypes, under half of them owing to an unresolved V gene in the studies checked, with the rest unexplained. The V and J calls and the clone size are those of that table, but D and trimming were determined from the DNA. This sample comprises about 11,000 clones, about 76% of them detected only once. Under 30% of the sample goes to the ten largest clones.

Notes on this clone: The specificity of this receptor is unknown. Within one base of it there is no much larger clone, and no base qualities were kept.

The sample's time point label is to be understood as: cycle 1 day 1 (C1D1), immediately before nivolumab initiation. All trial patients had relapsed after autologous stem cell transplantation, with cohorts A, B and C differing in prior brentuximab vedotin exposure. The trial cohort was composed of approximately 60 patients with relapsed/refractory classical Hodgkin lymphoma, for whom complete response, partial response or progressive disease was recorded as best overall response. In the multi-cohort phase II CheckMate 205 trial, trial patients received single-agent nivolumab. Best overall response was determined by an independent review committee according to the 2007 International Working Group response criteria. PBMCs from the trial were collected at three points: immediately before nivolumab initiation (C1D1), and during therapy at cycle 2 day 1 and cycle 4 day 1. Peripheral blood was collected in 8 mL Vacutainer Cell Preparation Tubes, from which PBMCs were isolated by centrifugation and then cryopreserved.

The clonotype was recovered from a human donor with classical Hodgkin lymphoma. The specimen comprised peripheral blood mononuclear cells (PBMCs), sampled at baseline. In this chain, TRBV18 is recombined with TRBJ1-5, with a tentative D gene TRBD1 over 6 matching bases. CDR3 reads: CASSLGQLNQPQHF. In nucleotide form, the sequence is TGTGCCAGCTCACTCGGACAGTTAAATCAGCCCCAGCATTTT.